The 7 T cell receptor beta chains given below trace back to one sample, sequenced in a study of T cell responses to AZD1222 COVID-19 vaccine. Assay: immunoSEQ multiplex PCR; the TCRdb copy retains only in-frame clones and omits some. The sample has more than 90,000 clones; about nine tenths are singletons. Sequencing was performed on peripheral blood, taken on day 0 of AZD1222 vaccination. These receptor sequences come from an adult in good health.

This clone was seen only once. This sequence joins TRBV10-3 and TRBJ2-1; D not certain. The ends were cut back, 7 bases at V and 9 bases at J, with 19 bases in the middle. CDR3 length equals 14 residues. Germline V gives CDR1 ENHRY, CDR2 SYGVKD. The CDR3 sequence is CAIKSSGQRSEQFF. Here the CDR3 DNA reads TGTGCCATCAAAAGCTCGGGTCAGAGAAGTGAGCAGTTCTTC.

The chain couples TRBV2 to TRBJ1-2, with D perhaps TRBD1 (6 bases). Trimming pared 5 bases from V and 4 bases from J, leaving 11 bases between. This CDR3 contains 13 residues. Germline V gene sequence: CDR1 SNHLY, CDR2 FYNNEI. The CDR3 reads CASSRTVGYGYTF. The CDR3 DNA is TGTGCCAGCAGTCGGACAGTTGGCTATGGCTACACCTTC.

V gene TRBV28 combines with J gene TRBJ1-3; the D gene is possibly TRBD1 (5 bases). The CDR3 length is 14 residues. The ends were cut back, 5 bases at V and 2 bases at J, with 10 bases in the middle. Germline V lookup: CDR1 MDHEN, CDR2 SYDVKM. The CDR3, as DNA: TGTGCCAGCAGTCTTAGGGGCACTGGAAACACCATATATTTT. As protein: CASSLRGTGNTIYF. The full variable domain, its missing parts supplied by reference TRBV28 and TRBJ1-3, is DVKVTQSSRYLVKRTGEKVFLECVQDMDHENMFWYRQDPGLGLRLIYFSYDVKMKEKGDIPEGYSVSREKKERFSLILESASTNQTSMYLCASSLRGTGNTIYFGEGSWLTVV.

This sequence joins TRBV10-1 and TRBJ2-7; TRBD1 or TRBD2 may be the D gene (5 bases each). CDR3 size: 13 residues. The V end was cut by 6 bases, the J end by 6 bases, with 15 bases between. Per germline, CDR1 WNHNN and CDR2 SYGVQD (reference sequence). CDR3 in DNA: TGCGCCAGCAGGGTCGGGACCCCGCTCGAGCAGTACTTC. Protein: CASRVGTPLEQYF.

The chain carries TRBV7-9 and TRBJ2-5; 7 positions agree with TRBD1. The CDR3 consists of 13 residues. V shed 3 bases and J 2 bases; nucleotides not matched to a gene: 0. The germline gives CDR1 SEHNR, CDR2 FQNEAQ (reference sequence). The CDR3: CASSLGQQETQYF. The CDR3 DNA follows: TGTGCCAGCAGCTTGGGACAGCAAGAGACCCAGTACTTC.

V is TRBV7-9 and J is TRBJ1-1; unclear D gene. V was trimmed by 4 bases and J by 5 bases, leaving 17 bases between them. The V gene's germline CDR1 is SEHNR and CDR2 FQNEAQ (reference sequence). The CDR3 has 15 amino acids. The CDR3, as DNA: TGTGCCAGCAGCTCCGAAAAGACCAGGACGACTGAAGCTTTCTTT. Protein product: CASSSEKTRTTEAFF.

This chain links TRBV28 with TRBJ1-1, with D hard to call. The germline V and J ends were trimmed by 6 bases and 1 base, with 9 bases remaining between them. This CDR3 is built from 13 residues. Per the germline V gene, CDR1 is MDHEN and CDR2 is SYDVKM. Written as DNA, the CDR3 is TGTGCCAGCAGCTCACATGGGAACACTGAAGCTTTCTTT. This sequence encodes CASSSHGNTEAFF.